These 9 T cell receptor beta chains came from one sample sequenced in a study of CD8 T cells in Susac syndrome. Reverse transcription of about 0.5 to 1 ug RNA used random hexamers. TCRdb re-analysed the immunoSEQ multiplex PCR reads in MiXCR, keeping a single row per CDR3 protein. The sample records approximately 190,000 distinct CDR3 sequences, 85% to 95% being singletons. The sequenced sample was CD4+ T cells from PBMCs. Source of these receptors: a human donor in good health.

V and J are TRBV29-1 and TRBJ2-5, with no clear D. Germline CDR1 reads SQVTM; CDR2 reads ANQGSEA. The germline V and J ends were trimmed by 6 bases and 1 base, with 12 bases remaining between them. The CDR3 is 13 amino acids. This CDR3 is CSVERAVQETQYF. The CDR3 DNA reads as TGCAGCGTAGAACGGGCGGTCCAAGAGACCCAGTACTTC.

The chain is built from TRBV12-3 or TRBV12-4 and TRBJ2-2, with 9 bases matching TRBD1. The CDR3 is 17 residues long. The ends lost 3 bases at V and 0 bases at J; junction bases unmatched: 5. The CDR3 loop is CASSFGRQGANTGELFF. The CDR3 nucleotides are TGTGCCAGCAGTTTCGGTAGACAGGGGGCGAACACCGGGGAGCTGTTTTTT.

The CDR3 is CSARMGLAKNIQYF. Here the CDR3 DNA reads TGCAGTGCCCGGATGGGCTTAGCCAAAAACATTCAGTACTTC. The chain couples TRBV20-1 to TRBJ2-4; D is ambiguous. Looked up from germline, CDR1 is DFQATT and CDR2 is SNEGSKA (reference sequence). Trimming took off 6 bases at V and 0 bases at J, with 12 bases between the two ends. The CDR3 is made up of 14 amino acids.

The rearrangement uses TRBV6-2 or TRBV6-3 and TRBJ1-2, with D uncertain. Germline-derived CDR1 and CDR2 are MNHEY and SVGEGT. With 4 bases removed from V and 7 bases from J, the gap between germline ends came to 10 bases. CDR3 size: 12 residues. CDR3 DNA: TGTGCCAGCAGTTCGACTGTCGGTGGCTACACCTTC. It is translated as CASSSTVGGYTF.

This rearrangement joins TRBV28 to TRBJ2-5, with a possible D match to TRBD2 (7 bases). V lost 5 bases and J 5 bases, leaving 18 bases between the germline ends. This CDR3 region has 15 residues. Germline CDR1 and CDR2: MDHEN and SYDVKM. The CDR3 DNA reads TGTGCCAGCAGTACCGGATCGGGGGGCGTGGAGACCCAGTACTTC. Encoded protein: CASSTGSGGVETQYF.

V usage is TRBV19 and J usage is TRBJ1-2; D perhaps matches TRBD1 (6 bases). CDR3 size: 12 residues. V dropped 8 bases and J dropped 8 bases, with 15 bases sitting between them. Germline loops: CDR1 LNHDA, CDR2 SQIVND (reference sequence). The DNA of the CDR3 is TGTGCCAGTTTACAGGGATCTAAAGGCTACACCTTC. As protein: CASLQGSKGYTF.

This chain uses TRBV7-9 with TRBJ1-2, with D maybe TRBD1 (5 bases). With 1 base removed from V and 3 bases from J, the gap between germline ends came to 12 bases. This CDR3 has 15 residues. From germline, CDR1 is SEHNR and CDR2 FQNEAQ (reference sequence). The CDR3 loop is CASSLGRASYYGYTF. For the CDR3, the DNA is TGTGCCAGCAGCTTAGGCAGGGCAAGCTACTATGGCTACACCTTC.

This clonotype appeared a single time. In DNA form, the CDR3 reads TGTGCCAGCAGCCGGGACCCCACTAGCAATCAGCCCCAGCATTTT. Its translation is CASSRDPTSNQPQHF. This chain joins TRBV5-5 and TRBJ1-5; D may be TRBD1 (5 bases). V shed 4 bases and J shed 0 bases, with 11 bases lying between them. The CDR3 contains 15 residues. Germline V gene data show CDR1 as SGHKS and CDR2 as YYEKEE (reference sequence). Using reference TRBV5-5 and TRBJ1-5 for the parts outside the CDR3, the full variable domain is DAGVTQSPTHLIKTRGQQVTLRCSPISGHKSVSWYQQVLGQGPQFIFQYYEKEERGRGNFPDRFSARQFPNYSSELNVNALLLGDSALYLCASSRDPTSNQPQHFGDGTRLSIL.

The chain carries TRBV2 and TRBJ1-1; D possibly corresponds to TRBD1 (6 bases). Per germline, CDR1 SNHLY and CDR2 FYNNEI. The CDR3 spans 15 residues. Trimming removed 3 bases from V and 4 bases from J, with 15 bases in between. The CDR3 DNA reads TGTGCCAGCAGTGACGGGGGTAGGGGGAGCACTGAAGCTTTCTTT. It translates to CASSDGGRGSTEAFF.